This T cell receptor (beta chain) was found in a study of neurological immune-mediated disorders. TCRdb reprocessed the 5' RACE reads with MiXCR, giving one entry per CDR3 protein. Among 20,000 to 25,000 distinct CDR3 sequences listed, 15% were seen once. Whole-study findings and limits: The greatest degree of TCR clonal expansion was observed in HTLV-1-associated myelopathy, with the lowest in multiple sclerosis, below that of healthy controls.

This clonotype was recorded many times. No antigen is known for it. Trimming left V 1 base short and J 1 base short, with 7 bases between. Germline-derived CDR1 and CDR2 are SGHVS and FNYEAQ. The CDR3 totals 14 residues. This sequence joins TRBV7-6 and TRBJ2-5; D gene ambiguous. This TCR was recovered from a female donor with HTLV-1-associated myelopathy (HAM/TSP). Sequencing input: PBMCs. CDR3 residues: CASSLGSFQETQYF. The CDR3 DNA is TGTGCCAGCAGCTTAGGGTCCTTCCAAGAGACCCAGTACTTC. Full variable domain (missing parts from reference TRBV7-6 and TRBJ2-5): GAGVSQSPRYKVTKRGQDVALRCDPISGHVSLYWYRQALGQGPEFLTYFNYEAQQDKSGLPNDRFSAERPEGSISTLTIQRTEQRDSAMYRCASSLGSFQETQYFGPGTRLLVL.